This T cell receptor beta chain was sequenced during a study of blood T cell repertoires in COVID-19. Across the whole study: Donors in the United States, Italy and Spain gave samples during acute or convalescent COVID-19. From T cells, B-cell-depleted T cells, or PBMCs came the material, which was cDNA or gDNA.

Original handling: Estimates of nucleated cell counts were drawn from the amplification of reference gene primers. Assay: immunoSEQ multiplex PCR; the TCRdb copy retains only in-frame clones and omits some. V and J calls and clone size follow that table, whereas D and trimming were derived from the DNA. The sample carries about 140,000 clones, about nine tenths recorded once. The length of the CDR3 is 16 residues. In germline, CDR1 is LGHDT, CDR2 YNNKEL (reference sequence). V dropped 5 bases and J dropped 0 bases, with 14 bases sitting between them. Sequencing input: peripheral blood. The chain uses TRBV3-1 (or the pseudogene TRBV3-2) and TRBJ2-1; a weak D match, TRBD2 (6 bases). The clonotype was recovered from a man aged 45 to 65 with active or convalescent COVID-19. The CDR3 loop is CASSTWDSSSYNEQFF. The CDR3 DNA is TGTGCCAGCAGCACCTGGGACTCCAGCTCCTACAATGAGCAGTTCTTC.